Presented here are 13 T cell receptor beta chains from one specimen sequenced in a study of human T cells and chemical hapten exposure. One entry per CDR3 protein, called by TCRdb with MiXCR from the RACE reads. Altogether more than 65,000 distinct CDR3 sequences are present, more than 30% being singletons, with the ten largest covering 8.9%. The sample's time point: patch test 1, 2 weeks after DPC sensitization. Described treatment: therapeutic diphenylcyclopropenone sensitization with weekly scalp DPC. The sample was whole blood, taken in connection with sensitization to the hapten diphenylcyclopropenone (DPC). Receptors originate from a man aged 40-49 years with alopecia areata. Some clones in this sample may be carry-over from other donors' samples.

This clonotype is medium-sized by share. The chain links TRBV6-5 to TRBJ2-5, with TRBD2 matching 11 bases. Germline V gene lookup returns CDR1 MNHEY and CDR2 SVGAGI. V gave up 0 bases and J gave up 5 bases; unmatched junction bases: 5. The CDR3 length is 16 residues. The CDR3 coding sequence is TGTGCCAGCAGTTACTCAACTAGCGGGAGCGGGGAGACCCAGTACTTC. Its protein product is CASSYSTSGSGETQYF.

The genes are TRBV12-3 or TRBV12-4 and TRBJ1-1; D uncertain. The CDR3 runs 13 residues. Trimming took off 6 bases at V and 0 bases at J, with 8 bases between the two ends. The CDR3 DNA reads TGTGCCAGCAGACAAGCCCTGAACACTGAAGCTTTCTTT. Protein product: CASRQALNTEAFF.

The chain joins TRBV12-3 or TRBV12-4 to TRBJ2-3; a weak D match, TRBD1 (6 bases). Trimming took off 6 bases at V and 1 base at J, with 11 bases between the two ends. The CDR3 has 14 amino acids. CDR3 bases: TGTGCCAGCAGAACAGGGAGCGGCACAGATACGCAGTATTTT. Its translation is CASRTGSGTDTQYF.

The chain couples TRBV5-1 to TRBJ1-4; tentative D call: TRBD1 (5 bases). Trimming left V 4 bases short and J 8 bases short, with 15 bases between. Germline V gene lookup returns CDR1 SGHRS and CDR2 YFSETQ. The CDR3 consists of 14 residues. The CDR3 DNA reads as TGCGCCAGCAGCCCTTCGGGGGGTGAAGAAAAACTGTTTTTT. Protein product: CASSPSGGEEKLFF.

This chain joins TRBV5-5 and TRBJ1-5; D gene unclear. Trimming pared 2 bases from V and 3 bases from J, leaving 9 bases between. Germline V gene sequence: CDR1 SGHKS, CDR2 YYEKEE (reference sequence). The CDR3 length is 14 residues. The CDR3 here is CASSLSLPNQPQHF. The CDR3 DNA reads as TGTGCCAGCAGCTTAAGCCTCCCCAATCAGCCCCAGCATTTT.

This chain connects TRBV4-3 to TRBJ2-7; D may be TRBD1 or TRBD2 (5 bases each). The CDR3 has 15 residues. The germline V and J ends were trimmed by 3 bases and 1 base, with 13 bases remaining between them. Germline CDR1 and CDR2: LGHNA and YSLEER. CDR3 amino acids: CASSQDRDGSYEQYF. DNA for the CDR3: TGCGCCAGCAGCCAGGACCGGGACGGATCCTACGAGCAGTACTTC.

The chain links TRBV28 to TRBJ2-4, with D perhaps TRBD2 (6 bases). The CDR3 contains 14 residues. The V gene's germline CDR1 is MDHEN and CDR2 SYDVKM. V gave up 9 bases and J gave up 1 base, with 13 bases separating them. CDR3 residues: CASAAEGAKNIQYF. Written as DNA, the CDR3 is TGTGCCAGTGCGGCGGAGGGGGCCAAAAACATTCAGTACTTC.

This clonotype was found a few times. The chain couples TRBV7-8 to TRBJ1-5; the match to TRBD1 covers 8 bases. V lost 5 bases and J lost 7; bases outside the gene matches: 13. The CDR3 totals 16 residues. CDR1 and CDR2 (germline): SGHVS, FQNEAQ. CDR3 protein: CASSGQGGFGYQPQHF. The CDR3, as DNA: TGTGCCAGCAGCGGACAGGGAGGCTTTGGATACCAGCCCCAGCATTTT.

The chain couples TRBV5-1 to TRBJ2-2; 10 positions agree with TRBD2. Germline V gene sequence: CDR1 SGHRS, CDR2 YFSETQ. The CDR3 has 15 residues. J lost 4 bases, V lost 0 bases, and 0 bases had no gene match. CDR3 protein: CASSLGTSGTGELFF. CDR3 coding DNA: TGCGCCAGCAGCTTGGGGACTAGCGGCACCGGGGAGCTGTTTTTT.

The chain joins TRBV5-6 to TRBJ1-1; D remains unclear. The V end lost 0 bases, the J end lost 3 bases, and 9 bases lay between the germline ends. There are 14 residues in the CDR3. Germline CDR1 SGHDT, CDR2 YYEEEE. DNA for the CDR3: TGTGCCAGCAGCTTGGGGGCCGGTGACACTGAAGCTTTCTTT. It yields the protein CASSLGAGDTEAFF.

The chain has TRBV12-3 or TRBV12-4 and TRBJ2-2; no clear D gene. This CDR3 comprises 13 residues. V lost 1 base to trimming and J lost 5 bases, with 5 bases between them. The chain's CDR3 is CASSLVQTGELFF. Written as DNA, the CDR3 is TGTGCCAGCAGTTTAGTTCAGACCGGGGAGCTGTTTTTT.

This clonotype has just a few counts. This chain links TRBV5-1 with TRBJ2-1; TRBD1 is a possible D gene (5 bases). Trimming left V 4 bases short and J 4 bases short, with 9 bases between. The CDR3 consists of 13 residues. Per the germline V gene, CDR1 is SGHRS and CDR2 is YFSETQ. The CDR3 here is CASSPDSYNEQFF. CDR3 coding DNA: TGCGCCAGCAGCCCCGACAGTTACAATGAGCAGTTCTTC.

J is TRBJ1-6 and V is TRBV20-1; a weak D match, TRBD1 (5 bases). The CDR3 loop spans 12 amino acids. The V end lost 3 bases, the J end lost 6 bases, and 6 bases lay between the germline ends. CDR1 and CDR2 from the germline V gene are DFQATT and SNEGSKA (reference sequence). The chain's CDR3 is CSASQGNSPLHF. For the CDR3, the DNA is TGCAGTGCTAGTCAGGGTAATTCACCCCTCCACTTT.